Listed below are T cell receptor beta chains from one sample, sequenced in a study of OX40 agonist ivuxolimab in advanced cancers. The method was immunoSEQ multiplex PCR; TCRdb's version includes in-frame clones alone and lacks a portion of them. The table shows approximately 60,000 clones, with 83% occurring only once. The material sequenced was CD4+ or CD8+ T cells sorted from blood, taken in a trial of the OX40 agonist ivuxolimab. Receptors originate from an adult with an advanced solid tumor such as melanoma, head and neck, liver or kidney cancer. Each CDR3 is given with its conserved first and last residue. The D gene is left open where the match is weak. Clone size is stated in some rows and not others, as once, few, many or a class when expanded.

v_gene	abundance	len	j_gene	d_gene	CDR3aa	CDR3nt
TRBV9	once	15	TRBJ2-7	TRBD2	CASSVGLAGAYEQYF	TGTGCCAGCAGCGTAGGCCTAGCGGGAGCCTACGAGCAGTACTTC
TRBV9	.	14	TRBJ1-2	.	CASSPGGSSRGYTF	TGTGCCAGCAGCCCTGGGGGGAGTTCCAGAGGCTACACCTTC
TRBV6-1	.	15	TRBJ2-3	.	CASEGQLFSTDTQYF	TGTGCCAGCGAAGGACAGTTGTTCAGCACAGATACGCAGTATTTT
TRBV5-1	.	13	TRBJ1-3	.	CASSLGRGNTIYF	TGCGCCAGCAGCCTCGGACGTGGAAACACCATATATTTT
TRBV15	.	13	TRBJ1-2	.	CATSRDSYYGYTF	TGTGCCACCAGCAGAGACAGCTACTATGGCTACACCTTC
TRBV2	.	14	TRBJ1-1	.	CASIEGEMVAEAFF	TGTGCCAGCATTGAGGGCGAGATGGTGGCTGAAGCTTTCTTT
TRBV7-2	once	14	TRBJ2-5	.	CASSLASTEETQYF	TGTGCCAGCAGCTTAGCGTCCACCGAGGAGACCCAGTACTTC
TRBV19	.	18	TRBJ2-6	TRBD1	CASSIYDRVVAGANVLTF	TGTGCCAGTAGTATATACGACAGGGTGGTGGCTGGGGCCAACGTCCTGACTTTC
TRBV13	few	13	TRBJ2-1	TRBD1	CASSPQGAYEQFF	TGTGCCAGCAGCCCGCAGGGGGCGTATGAGCAGTTCTTC
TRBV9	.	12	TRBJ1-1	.	CASSVVGGSAFF	TGTGCCAGCAGCGTAGTGGGAGGGAGCGCTTTCTTT
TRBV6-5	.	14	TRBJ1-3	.	CASSGGTDGNTIYF	TGTGCCAGCAGTGGGGGGACCGATGGAAACACCATATATTTT
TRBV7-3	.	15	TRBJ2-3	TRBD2	CASSVNSGGADTQYF	TGTGCCAGCAGCGTTAATAGCGGGGGCGCGGATACGCAGTATTTT
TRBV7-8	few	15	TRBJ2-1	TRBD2	CASRGTSGIENEQFF	TGTGCCAGCAGGGGAACTAGCGGGATAGAAAATGAGCAGTTCTTC
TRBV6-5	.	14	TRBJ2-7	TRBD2	CASSQTGTSYEQYF	TGTGCCAGCAGCCAGACCGGGACTAGCTACGAGCAGTACTTC
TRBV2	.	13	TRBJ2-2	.	CASTEAKTGELFF	TGTGCCAGCACAGAGGCGAAGACCGGGGAGCTGTTTTTT
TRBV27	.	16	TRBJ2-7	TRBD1	CASSLAGAQGVYEQYF	TGTGCCAGCAGTTTAGCGGGCGCACAGGGGGTTTACGAGCAGTACTTC
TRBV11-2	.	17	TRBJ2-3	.	CASSLVGFDTPTDTQYF	TGTGCCAGCAGCTTAGTCGGTTTTGACACTCCCACAGATACGCAGTATTTT
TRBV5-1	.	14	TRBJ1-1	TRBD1	CASTVTGGNTEAFF	TGCGCCAGCACAGTGACAGGGGGAAACACTGAAGCTTTCTTT
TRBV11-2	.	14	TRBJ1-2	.	CASSRGAGGYGYTF	TGTGCCAGCAGTCGGGGGGCAGGAGGCTATGGCTACACCTTC
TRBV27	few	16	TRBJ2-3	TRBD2	CASSAITSGGGNTQYF	TGTGCCAGCAGTGCAATCACTAGCGGGGGGGGCAATACGCAGTATTTT
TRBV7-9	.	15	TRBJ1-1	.	CASSLGHVMNTEAFF	TGTGCCAGCAGCTTAGGACACGTCATGAACACTGAAGCTTTCTTT
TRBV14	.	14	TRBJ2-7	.	CASSQDRGNYEQYF	TGTGCCAGCAGCCAAGATCGGGGAAATTACGAGCAGTACTTC
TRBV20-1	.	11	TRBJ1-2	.	CSARDPSGYTF	TGCAGTGCTAGAGATCCCAGTGGCTACACCTTC
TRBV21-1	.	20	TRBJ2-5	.	CASRPYGGDFFIISGSAQYF	TGTGCCAGCAGACCTTACGGGGGGGACTTTTTTATAATATCTGGTTCGGCCCAGTACTTC
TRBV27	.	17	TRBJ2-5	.	CASSRVGGGGPQETQYF	TGTGCCAGCAGTCGCGTGGGGGGCGGGGGCCCCCAAGAGACCCAGTACTTC
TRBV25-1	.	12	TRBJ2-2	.	CASSGNTGELFF	TGTGCCAGCAGTGGAAACACCGGGGAGCTGTTTTTT
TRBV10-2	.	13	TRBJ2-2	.	CASTQTNTGELFF	TGCGCCAGCACCCAGACAAACACCGGGGAGCTGTTTTTT
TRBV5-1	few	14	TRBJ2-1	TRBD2	CASSWGLADGEQFF	TGCGCCAGCAGCTGGGGACTAGCGGATGGCGAGCAGTTCTTC
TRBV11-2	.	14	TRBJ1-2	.	CASSRGGIGRGYTF	TGTGCCAGCAGCCGAGGTGGGATCGGGCGTGGCTACACCTTC
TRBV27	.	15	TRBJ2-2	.	CASSPGGTYTGELFF	TGTGCCAGCAGTCCTGGGGGGACTTACACCGGGGAGCTGTTTTTT
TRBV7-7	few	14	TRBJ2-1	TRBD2	CASSASSGTNEQFF	TGTGCCAGCAGCGCCTCGAGCGGGACCAATGAGCAGTTCTTC
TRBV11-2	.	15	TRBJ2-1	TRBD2	CASSLGLAGGNEQFF	TGTGCCAGCAGCCTCGGGTTAGCGGGAGGAAATGAGCAGTTCTTC
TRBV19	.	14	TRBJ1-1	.	CASSIIGGGTEAFF	TGTGCCAGTAGTATAATTGGAGGGGGCACTGAAGCTTTCTTT
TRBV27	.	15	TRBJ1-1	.	CASSGWGRLNTEAFF	TGTGCCAGCAGCGGTTGGGGACGGTTGAACACTGAAGCTTTCTTT
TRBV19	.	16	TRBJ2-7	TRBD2	CASSIDPSGATYEQYF	TGTGCCAGTAGTATAGACCCTAGCGGAGCCACCTACGAGCAGTACTTC
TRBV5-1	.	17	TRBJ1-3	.	CASSSGPTGEVGNTIYF	TGCGCCAGCAGCTCAGGCCCGACAGGCGAAGTTGGAAACACCATATATTTT
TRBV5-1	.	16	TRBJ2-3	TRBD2	CASSPNSGGLTDTQYF	TGCGCCAGCAGCCCGAATAGCGGGGGACTCACAGATACGCAGTATTTT
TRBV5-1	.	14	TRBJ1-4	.	CASTTQDPSEKLFF	TGCGCCAGCACCACACAGGACCCCTCAGAAAAACTGTTTTTT
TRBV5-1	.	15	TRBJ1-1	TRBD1	CASSLGTGAVTEAFF	TGCGCCAGCAGCTTGGGGACAGGGGCGGTCACTGAAGCTTTCTTT
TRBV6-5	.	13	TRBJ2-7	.	CASSYQGPYEQYF	TGTGCCAGCAGTTACCAAGGGCCCTACGAGCAGTACTTC
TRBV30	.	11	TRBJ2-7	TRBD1	CAWITGASQYF	TGTGCCTGGATCACAGGGGCCTCTCAGTACTTC
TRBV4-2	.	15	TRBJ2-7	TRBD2	CASSQDLAGSYEQYF	TGTGCCAGCAGCCAAGATCTAGCGGGGTCCTACGAGCAGTACTTC
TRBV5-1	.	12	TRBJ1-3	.	CASRSSGNTIYF	TGCGCCAGCAGATCTTCCGGAAACACCATATATTTT
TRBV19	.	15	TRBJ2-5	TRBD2	CASSTGLAGGETQYF	TGTGCCAGTAGTACGGGACTAGCGGGGGGAGAGACCCAGTACTTC
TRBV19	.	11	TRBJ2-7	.	CASSIGYEQYF	TGTGCCAGTAGTATCGGGTACGAGCAGTACTTC
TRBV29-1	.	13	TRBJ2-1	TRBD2	CTGRGSSYNEQFF	TGCACCGGGCGGGGGAGCTCCTACAATGAGCAGTTCTTC
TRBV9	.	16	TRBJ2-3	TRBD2	CASSVLGGGYTDTQYF	TGTGCCAGCAGCGTACTGGGGGGAGGGTACACAGATACGCAGTATTTT
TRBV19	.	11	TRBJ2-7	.	CASRLRGEQYF	TGTGCCAGTAGACTCCGGGGTGAGCAGTACTTC
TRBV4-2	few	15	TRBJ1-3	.	CASSRDRVSEGTIYF	TGTGCCAGCAGCCGCGACAGAGTGTCTGAGGGCACCATATATTTT
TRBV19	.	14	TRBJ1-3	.	CASSRQVSGNTIYF	TGTGCCAGTAGTCGGCAGGTCTCTGGAAACACCATATATTTT
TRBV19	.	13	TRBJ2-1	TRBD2	CASSERGGDEQFF	TGTGCCAGTAGTGAGCGGGGTGGCGATGAGCAGTTCTTC
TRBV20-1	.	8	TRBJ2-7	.	CSASRAGF	TGCAGTGCTAGTCGGGCCGGCTTC